Each of the 5 T cell receptor beta chains below was sequenced from the same sample in a study. The TRBV12-4/TRBJ1-2 clonotypes were amplified using barcode primers with ligated adaptors. TCRdb re-analysed the multiplex PCR reads in MiXCR, keeping a single row per CDR3 protein. The table has some 230 distinct CDR3 sequences, roughly 5.2% seen once. The sample comprised memory CD4+ T cells sorted from blood. The sample's subset: memory CD4+ T cells, CD4+CD45RO+CD25-. These receptors originate from a female donor with breast cancer.

This clonotype has at least ten counts. The V gene is TRBV12-3 or TRBV12-4, the J gene TRBJ1-2, with unresolved D. The length of the CDR3 is 12 residues. Trimming removed 8 bases from V and 8 bases from J, with 15 bases in between. The CDR3 loop reads CASGWAHRGYTF. DNA for the CDR3: TGTGCCAGCGGGTGGGCTCATCGGGGCTACACCTTC.

This clonotype rates as medium-sized. The J gene is TRBJ1-2, the V gene TRBV12-3 or TRBV12-4, with D unresolved. This CDR3 is built from 15 residues. The V end was cut by 4 bases, the J end by 4 bases, with 16 bases between. The CDR3 here is CASSSTDTGLYGYTF. DNA for the CDR3: TGTGCCAGCAGTTCGACGGATACCGGACTCTATGGCTACACCTTC.

This clonotype rates as medium-sized (0.01 to 0.1%). This chain connects TRBV12-3 or TRBV12-4 to TRBJ1-2; no reliable D call. V lost 1 base, J lost 3 bases, and 9 bases lay in between. The CDR3 runs to 14 residues. The CDR3 DNA sequence: TGTGCCAGCAGTTTAGGCAGACTTGACTATGGCTACACCTTC. This gives the protein CASSLGRLDYGYTF.

This clonotype is labeled hyperexpanded. V is TRBV12-3 or TRBV12-4 and J is TRBJ1-2; TRBD1 is a possible D gene (5 bases). Trimming took off 5 bases at V and 1 base at J, with 11 bases between the two ends. CDR3 size: 14 residues. The CDR3, as DNA: TGTGCCAGCAGTACCCCAAGGGGTAACTATGGCTACACCTTC. Amino acids: CASSTPRGNYGYTF.

This clonotype is medium-sized. V is TRBV12-3 or TRBV12-4 and J is TRBJ1-2; 7 bases map to TRBD1. The V segment lost 6 bases and the J segment 6 bases; nucleotides outside the gene matches: 7. The CDR3 runs to 13 residues. The DNA for the CDR3 is TGTGCCAGCAGCCCCGGGACAGAAAATGGCTACACCTTC. This sequence encodes CASSPGTENGYTF.